The clone carrying this T cell receptor beta chain came up once. This sample stems from a study of blood T cell repertoires in COVID-19. Authors' analysis steps: Amplification of reference gene primers provided the estimated nucleated cell counts. TCRdb keeps only in-frame clones here, not all; method: immunoSEQ multiplex PCR. The V and J calls and the clone size are those of that table, but D and trimming were determined from the DNA. The sample records some 180,000 clones, roughly 84% being singletons. Losses at the gene ends were 4 bases for V and 3 bases for J; bases not matched to a gene: 7. This CDR3 has 15 residues. The germline CDR1 and CDR2 sequences are LNHDA and SQIVND (reference sequence).

This TCR was sampled from a human donor in a cohort sampled during active COVID-19. The sequenced material came from peripheral blood. The gene calls are TRBV19 and TRBJ2-5; 8 positions agree with TRBD1. The CDR3 loop is CASSKAGGWEETQYF. The CDR3 coding sequence is TGTGCCAGTAGTAAGGCAGGGGGCTGGGAAGAGACCCAGTACTTC.